A selection of T cell receptor beta chains follows, all from one sample in a study of CD8+ T cells in alopecia areata. The assay was immunoSEQ multiplex PCR, and TCRdb's table has in-frame clones only and misses some. Of some 200,000 clones listed, approximately 57% are singletons. The specimen was CD4+ T cells sorted from blood, collected at week 4, from a patient treated with tofacitinib. All receptors come from a human donor with alopecia areata. The CDR3 runs from the conserved cysteine through the conserved F or W. The D gene is left open where the match is weak. A clone size is listed for some rows: how often the clone was seen (once, few, many), or a class if it is expanded.

>TRBV30|TRBD2|NA|TRBJ2-1
CAWSQKGTSGGARQFF
TGTGCCTGGAGCCAAAAAGGGACTAGCGGGGGGGCCCGGCAGTTCTTC
>TRBV29-1|NA|few|TRBJ1-2
CTTPGSYTF
TGCACCACCCCCGGGAGCTACACCTTC
>TRBV30|TRBD2|NA|TRBJ2-5
CAWVRGRQETQYF
TGTGCCTGGGTGCGGGGGAGACAAGAGACCCAGTACTTC
>TRBV5-1|NA|NA|TRBJ1-2
CASSLGLGNYGYTF
TGCGCCAGCAGCTTAGGTCTAGGGAACTATGGCTACACCTTC
>TRBV7-2|TRBD2|few|TRBJ2-7
CASSLSGSSYEQYF
TGTGCCAGCAGCTTGAGCGGGAGCTCCTACGAGCAGTACTTC
>TRBV9|NA|NA|TRBJ1-2
CASSVATETSYGYTF
TGTGCCAGCAGCGTAGCTACCGAGACCTCCTATGGCTACACCTTC
>TRBV5-7|NA|NA|TRBJ1-1
CASSGLEAFF
TGTGCCAGCAGCGGTCTAGAAGCTTTCTTT
>TRBV30|NA|once|TRBJ1-2
CAWSRNNYGYTF
TGTGCCTGGAGCCGGAATAACTATGGCTACACCTTC
>TRBV25-1|TRBD1|NA|TRBJ1-2
CASSEPGQGAYGYTF
TGTGCCAGCAGTGAGCCGGGACAGGGGGCCTATGGCTACACCTTC
>TRBV6-5|TRBD1|few|TRBJ1-2
CASRGTGGLRGYTF
TGTGCCAGCAGGGGGACAGGGGGCCTTCGTGGCTACACCTTC
>TRBV30|TRBD1|NA|TRBJ2-6
CALLRGGYGANVLTF
TGTGCCCTACTAAGAGGGGGCTATGGGGCCAACGTCCTGACTTTC
>TRBV9|NA|NA|TRBJ1-1
CASEATPNTEAFF
TGTGCCAGCGAGGCAACCCCGAACACTGAAGCTTTCTTT
>TRBV6-5|TRBD1|many|TRBJ2-2
CASSSPGQGSPGELFF
TGTGCCAGCAGTTCACCGGGACAGGGTAGCCCCGGGGAGCTGTTTTTT
>TRBV29-1|TRBD1|few|TRBJ1-2
CSVPTGTGGNYGYTF
TGCAGCGTCCCGACCGGGACAGGGGGTAACTATGGCTACACCTTC
>TRBV11-2|NA|NA|TRBJ1-2
CASSLAEFYGYTF
TGTGCCAGCAGCTTAGCAGAATTCTATGGCTACACCTTC
>TRBV30|NA|NA|TRBJ1-1
CAWSEGPGGAFF
TGTGCCTGGAGTGAGGGTCCCGGGGGAGCTTTCTTT
>TRBV5-4|NA|NA|TRBJ2-3
CASSFTDTDTQYF
TGTGCCAGCAGCTTTACGGACACAGATACGCAGTATTTT
>TRBV5-6|NA|once|TRBJ2-3
CASSLDLADTQYF
TGTGCCAGCAGCTTGGATTTGGCAGATACGCAGTATTTT
>TRBV30|TRBD1|NA|TRBJ1-1
CAWRKQGIEAFF
TGTGCCTGGAGGAAACAGGGGATTGAAGCTTTCTTT
>TRBV18|NA|NA|TRBJ2-6
CASSPDPFSGANVLTF
TGTGCCAGCTCACCGGACCCATTCTCTGGGGCCAACGTCCTGACTTTC
>TRBV4-3|NA|NA|TRBJ1-6
CASSQSKQPPTKGPSPLHF
TGCGCCAGCAGCCAATCGAAGCAGCCTCCAACAAAGGGACCATCACCCCTCCACTTT
>TRBV7-8|NA|NA|TRBJ1-5
CASSSQGRLNSNQPQHF
TGTGCCAGCAGCTCACAGGGTCGGCTAAATAGCAATCAGCCCCAGCATTTT
>TRBV30|TRBD2|few|TRBJ2-3
CAHTGGSDTQYF
TGTGCCCACACGGGAGGGTCAGATACGCAGTATTTT
>TRBV5-1|NA|NA|TRBJ1-1
CASSIASNTEAFF
TGCGCCAGCAGCATTGCCTCGAACACTGAAGCTTTCTTT
>TRBV5-4|NA|NA|TRBJ1-2
CASSLNRGNYGYTF
TGTGCCAGCAGCTTGAATCGGGGAAACTATGGCTACACCTTC
>TRBV7-2|TRBD1|NA|TRBJ2-4
CASSSTITGEPPQF
TGTGCCAGCAGCTCCACAATAACAGGGGAACCGCCTCAATTC
>TRBV5-6|NA|few|TRBJ2-7
CASSLEGLTYEQYF
TGTGCCAGCAGCCTGGAGGGACTCACCTACGAGCAGTACTTC
>TRBV29-1|NA|few|TRBJ1-1
CSIQNTEAFF
TGCAGTATACAGAACACTGAAGCTTTCTTT
>TRBV14|NA|NA|TRBJ2-5
CASSQETRRVTQYF
TGTGCCAGCAGCCAAGAGACAAGGAGAGTGACCCAGTACTTC
>TRBV2|NA|NA|TRBJ1-2
CAGKSTGTPNYGYTF
TGTGCCGGCAAATCTACAGGGACCCCTAACTATGGCTACACCTTC
>TRBV6-1|TRBD1|NA|TRBJ1-4
CASSASTGVGEKLFF
TGTGCCAGCAGTGCTTCGACAGGGGTGGGGGAAAAACTGTTTTTT
>TRBV29-1|NA|once|TRBJ1-2
CSVNQQGSPYGYTF
TGCAGCGTTAACCAACAGGGCTCCCCTTATGGCTACACCTTC
>TRBV29-1|NA|NA|TRBJ1-2
CSVVWVDGYTF
TGCAGCGTTGTATGGGTTGATGGCTACACCTTC
>TRBV5-6|TRBD1|few|TRBJ2-5
CASSSVPTGFRETQYF
TGTGCCAGCAGCTCCGTACCGACAGGGTTTCGAGAGACCCAGTACTTC
>TRBV10-3|TRBD1|few|TRBJ1-1
CAINTPGQGGEAFF
TGTGCCATCAATACTCCGGGACAGGGTGGTGAAGCTTTCTTT
>TRBV4-3|TRBD1|few|TRBJ2-1
CASSRTGGTSDEQFF
TGCGCCAGCAGCCGCACAGGGGGTACATCGGATGAGCAGTTCTTC
>TRBV30|NA|NA|TRBJ1-2
CAWNKGVNYGYTF
TGTGCCTGGAATAAGGGGGTTAACTATGGCTACACCTTC
>TRBV30|TRBD1|NA|TRBJ1-3
CAWAGTESGNTIYF
TGTGCCTGGGCCGGGACAGAGTCTGGAAACACCATATATTTT
>TRBV30|TRBD2|NA|TRBJ2-3
CAWSVSRGGFTDTQYF
TGTGCCTGGAGTGTAAGCCGGGGAGGGTTTACAGATACGCAGTATTTT